Below are 26 T cell receptor beta chains sequenced from a single sample in a study of human T cells and chemical hapten exposure. MiXCR, applied by TCRdb to the RACE reads, yields one record per CDR3 protein. The table has around 380,000 distinct CDR3 sequences, 4% to 5.5% seen once. Time point described: patch test 1, 2 weeks after DPC sensitization. Indicated treatment: therapeutic diphenylcyclopropenone sensitization with weekly scalp DPC. Sequenced material: whole blood, taken in connection with sensitization to the hapten diphenylcyclopropenone (DPC). Receptors were obtained from a woman between 45 and 65 years old with alopecia areata. Some clones in this sample may be carry-over from other donors' samples.

At least ten counts were recorded for this clonotype. The rearrangement links TRBV2 to TRBJ2-5; D is perhaps TRBD2 (6 bases). The CDR3 has 12 residues. Germline V gene lookup returns CDR1 SNHLY and CDR2 FYNNEI. The ends were cut back, 6 bases at V and 2 bases at J, with 7 bases in the middle. The CDR3 sequence: CASRREQETQYF. CDR3 bases: TGTGCCAGCAGGCGGGAACAAGAGACCCAGTACTTC.

This clonotype was recorded many times. The chain joins TRBV12-3 or TRBV12-4 to TRBJ1-5; D might be TRBD1 (5 bases). The CDR3 extends over 14 amino acids. V was trimmed by 5 bases and J by 7 bases, leaving 15 bases between them. The CDR3 DNA reads as TGTGCCAGCAGTCGGGGGGAGGGAAACCAGCCCCAGCATTTT. Protein product: CASSRGEGNQPQHF.

This clonotype was seen at least ten times. V is TRBV18 and J is TRBJ1-3; D remains ambiguous. This CDR3 is 13 amino acids long. Germline values: CDR1 KGHSH, CDR2 LQKENI. V was cut by 0 bases and J by 9 bases, with 9 bases left in between. This chain's CDR3 is CASSPPLPGTIYF. CDR3 nucleotide sequence: TGTGCCAGCTCACCACCCTTACCCGGCACCATATATTTT.

The J gene is TRBJ2-3, the V gene TRBV4-3, with 7 bases lining up with TRBD2. V lost 0 bases and J lost 2; bases outside the gene matches: 8. CDR3 size: 17 residues. The germline CDR1 and CDR2 sequences are LGHNA and YSLEER. CDR3 DNA: TGCGCCAGCAGCCAAGATCCGAGCGGGATGACCACAGATACGCAGTATTTT. Encoded protein: CASSQDPSGMTTDTQYF.

This clonotype showed up many times. This chain connects TRBV6-6 to TRBJ2-7; TRBD2 matches 10 bases. Germline trimming cut 2 bases from V and 2 bases from J; bases unmatched to any gene: 0. The CDR3 is 14 amino acids. Germline assignment: CDR1 MNHNY and CDR2 SVGAGI (reference sequence). The CDR3 is CASSYGTSAYEQYF. Here the CDR3 DNA reads TGTGCCAGCAGTTACGGGACTAGCGCCTACGAGCAGTACTTC.

This chain links TRBV5-1 with TRBJ1-1; TRBD1 matches at 7 bases. This CDR3 has 14 amino acids. With 0 bases clipped from V and 7 bases from J, the junction kept 6 bases outside the gene matches. The germline gives CDR1 SGHRS, CDR2 YFSETQ. Here the CDR3 reads CASSLEGALGEAFF. CDR3 coding DNA: TGCGCCAGCAGCTTGGAGGGGGCGTTAGGTGAAGCTTTCTTT.

This clonotype has a count of ten or more. J is TRBJ2-1 and V is TRBV28, with a possible D match to TRBD2 (6 bases). Germline V lookup: CDR1 MDHEN, CDR2 SYDVKM. The CDR3 spans 11 residues. CDR3: CISGTPNEQFF. CDR3 sequence (DNA): TGTATATCCGGGACTCCCAATGAGCAGTTCTTC.

This clonotype was seen ten or more times. The chain combines TRBV29-1 with TRBJ2-1, with TRBD1 matching 9 bases. V was pared by 7 bases and J by 7 bases, with 5 bases of the junction left unmatched. The germline gives CDR1 SQVTM, CDR2 ANQGSEA. The CDR3 is 12 amino acids. The CDR3 spells CSGRDRVNEQFF. In DNA form, the CDR3 reads TGCAGCGGCCGGGACAGGGTTAATGAGCAGTTCTTC.

This clonotype was seen a handful of times. This chain connects TRBV5-1 to TRBJ2-7; 10 bases agree with TRBD1. The CDR3 extends over 15 amino acids. With 2 bases clipped from V and 5 bases from J, the junction kept 7 bases outside the gene matches. Germline V CDR1 and CDR2: SGHRS, YFSETQ. CDR3 DNA: TGCGCCAGCAGCTTCCCGGGACAGGGGAGGAACGAGCAGTACTTC. Protein: CASSFPGQGRNEQYF.

This clonotype has at least ten counts. The V call is TRBV6-1, the J call TRBJ2-6; 7 positions match TRBD1. The ends lost 11 bases at V and 0 bases at J; junction bases unmatched: 7. There are 15 residues in the CDR3. Per the germline V gene, CDR1 is MNHNS and CDR2 is SASEGT. The CDR3 protein is CAGARGSSGANVLTF. CDR3 in DNA: TGTGCCGGGGCCAGGGGGAGCTCTGGGGCCAACGTCCTGACTTTC.

The chain is built from TRBV5-6 and TRBJ2-2; D remains ambiguous. Between the trimmed V and J ends, which lost 4 bases and 4 bases, there was a span of 5 bases. CDR3 length: 12 residues. Per the germline V gene, CDR1 is SGHDT and CDR2 is YYEEEE. The DNA for the CDR3 is TGTGCCAGCAGCCCACCCACCGGGGAGCTGTTTTTT. The encoded protein is CASSPPTGELFF. The entire variable domain, with the rest obtained from reference TRBV5-6 and TRBJ2-2, is as follows: DAGVTQSPTHLIKTRGQQVTLRCSPKSGHDTVSWYQQALGQGPQFIFQYYEEEERQRGNFPDRFSGHQFPNYSSELNVNALLLGDSALYLCASSPPTGELFFGEGSRLTVL.

This clonotype showed up many times. The chain joins TRBV5-1 to TRBJ1-1; the D gene is possibly TRBD1 (6 bases). This CDR3 comprises 11 residues. Germline CDR1 reads SGHRS; CDR2 reads YFSETQ. Trimming removed 5 bases from V and 8 bases from J, with 10 bases in between. Here the CDR3 reads CASRAGAEAFF. CDR3 coding DNA: TGCGCCAGCAGGGCAGGGGCAGAAGCTTTCTTT. Complete variable domain (other parts from reference TRBV5-1 and TRBJ1-1): KAGVTQTPRYLIKTRGQQVTLSCSPISGHRSVSWYQQTPGQGLQFLFEYFSETQRNKGNFPGRFSGRQFSNSRSEMNVSTLELGDSALYLCASRAGAEAFFGQGTRLTVV.

This clonotype has at least ten counts. The chain employs TRBV4-3 and TRBJ1-4; D perhaps matches TRBD1 (5 bases). Germline V CDR1 and CDR2: LGHNA, YSLEER. V was cut by 4 bases and J by 5 bases, with 14 bases left in between. This CDR3 comprises 15 residues. CDR3 bases: TGCGCCAGCAGCCGACTCGGAGGGGTAAATGAAAAACTGTTTTTT. It is translated as CASSRLGGVNEKLFF.

At least ten counts were recorded for this clonotype. The chain recombines TRBV5-1 with TRBJ2-3, with D possibly being TRBD2 (5 bases). Trimming cost V 0 bases and J 6 bases, with 11 bases left between them. Germline CDR1 SGHRS, CDR2 YFSETQ. The CDR3 runs to 14 residues. Written as DNA, the CDR3 is TGCGCCAGCAGCTTGGCCCCGGAGGTGGATACGCAGTATTTT. Amino acids: CASSLAPEVDTQYF.

This clonotype was seen repeatedly, ten times or more. The chain combines TRBV6-5 with TRBJ1-2, with a possible D match to TRBD1 (6 bases). There are 14 residues in the CDR3. The germline gives CDR1 MNHEY, CDR2 SVGAGI. Trimming left V 5 bases short and J 5 bases short, with 15 bases between. CDR3 residues: CASSTRDNVYGYTF. CDR3 sequence (DNA): TGTGCCAGCAGTACCAGGGACAACGTTTATGGCTACACCTTC.

Ten or more counts support this clonotype. V gene TRBV12-3 or TRBV12-4 combines with J gene TRBJ2-7; D possibly corresponds to TRBD1 (5 bases). Trimming stripped 2 bases from V and 3 bases from J, with 11 bases between. The CDR3 runs 14 residues. The CDR3 nucleotides read TGTGCCAGCAGTTTACAGGGTCAGGACTACGAGCAGTACTTC. Amino acids: CASSLQGQDYEQYF.

This clonotype was seen repeatedly, ten times or more. The chain couples TRBV10-3 to TRBJ2-6; 7 bases are a match to TRBD1. Germline assignment: CDR1 ENHRY and CDR2 SYGVKD. This CDR3 has 16 amino acids. With V trimmed by 0 bases and J by 1 base, 0 bases remained unmatched. The CDR3 DNA sequence: TGTGCCATCAGTGAGTCGACAGGGTCTGGGGCCAACGTCCTGACTTTC. Its translation: CAISESTGSGANVLTF.

This clonotype was found a few times. The rearrangement uses TRBV7-2 and TRBJ2-1, with D maybe TRBD2 (5 bases). Germline V CDR1 and CDR2: SGHTA, FQGNSA. The CDR3 spans 15 residues. Trimming stripped 1 base from V and 4 bases from J, with 11 bases between. CDR3 region: CASSLGGWTYNEQFF. As DNA, the CDR3 is TGTGCCAGCAGCTTAGGAGGGTGGACGTACAATGAGCAGTTCTTC.

This clonotype was observed many times. The gene calls are TRBV5-4 and TRBJ2-4; maybe TRBD1 (6 bases). Germline CDR1 and CDR2: SGHNT and YYREEE (reference sequence). The CDR3 sequence is 17 residues long. Trimming left V 2 bases short and J 0 bases short, with 15 bases between. CDR3 loop: CASSLETGYLAKNIQYF. The CDR3 nucleotides read TGTGCCAGCAGCTTAGAGACAGGATACTTAGCCAAAAACATTCAGTACTTC.

This clonotype was counted between two and nine times. This chain uses TRBV9 with TRBJ2-2, with D tentatively TRBD1 (5 bases). V lost 3 bases, J lost 4 bases, and 13 bases lay in between. The germline gives CDR1 SGDLS, CDR2 YYNGEE. This CDR3 spans 15 amino acids. The CDR3: CASSEIGQGTGELFF. Written as DNA, the CDR3 is TGTGCCAGCAGCGAAATAGGGCAGGGCACCGGGGAGCTGTTTTTT. Full variable domain (outside the CDR3, taken from reference TRBV9 and TRBJ2-2): DSGVTQTPKHLITATGQRVTLRCSPRSGDLSVYWYQQSLDQGLQFLIQYYNGEERAKGNILERFSAQQFPDLHSELNLSSLELGDSALYFCASSEIGQGTGELFFGEGSRLTVL.

This clonotype was detected many times. J is TRBJ2-3 and V is TRBV12-3 or TRBV12-4, with D possibly TRBD1 on 6 matching bases. The CDR3 consists of 16 residues. V was pared by 6 bases and J by 0 bases, with 16 bases between. CDR3: CASRPVPGTSTDTQYF. The CDR3 coding sequence is TGTGCCAGCAGGCCAGTTCCCGGGACAAGCACAGATACGCAGTATTTT.

The V gene is TRBV29-1, the J gene TRBJ2-2, with D tentatively TRBD1 (5 bases). V lost 4 bases to trimming and J lost 4 bases, with 13 bases between them. The CDR3 has 14 amino acids. From germline, CDR1 is SQVTM and CDR2 ANQGSEA. The CDR3 region is CSVVGRVVTGELFF. The CDR3 bases are TGCAGCGTTGTAGGCAGGGTGGTCACCGGGGAGCTGTTTTTT.

This clonotype was seen ten or more times. V usage is TRBV15 and J usage is TRBJ2-5; D is undetermined. CDR1 is LNHNV and CDR2 is YYDKDF in the germline V gene (reference sequence). Between the trimmed V and J ends, which lost 0 bases and 6 bases, there was a span of 5 bases. The CDR3 has 12 residues. The DNA for the CDR3 is TGTGCCACCAGCAGAGACGGACAGACCCAGTACTTC. This sequence encodes CATSRDGQTQYF.

The table lists this clonotype with many counts. The chain is built from TRBV10-3 and TRBJ1-5, with D possibly TRBD1 on 5 matching bases. Looked up from germline, CDR1 is ENHRY and CDR2 is SYGVKD. The length of the CDR3 is 14 residues. V lost 0 bases and J 8 bases, leaving 11 bases between the germline ends. CDR3 DNA: TGTGCCATCAGTGAGTCCGGGGGTGGGGAGCCCCAGCATTTT. Translation gives CAISESGGGEPQHF.

In this sample, this clonotype turned up many times. V is TRBV7-9 and J is TRBJ1-2; D is unclear. CDR1 SEHNR and CDR2 FQNEAQ come from the germline V gene (reference sequence). The CDR3 consists of 12 residues. The germline V and J ends were trimmed by 1 base and 8 bases, with 8 bases remaining between them. In DNA, the CDR3 is TGTGCCAGCAGCTTAGATAAAGACGGCTACACCTTC. Its protein is CASSLDKDGYTF. The whole variable domain, remainder taken from reference TRBV7-9 and TRBJ1-2, is DTGVSQNPRHKITKRGQNVTFRCDPISEHNRLYWYRQTLGQGPEFLTYFQNEAQLEKSRLLSDRFSAERPKGSFSTLEIQRTEQGDSAMYLCASSLDKDGYTFGSGTRLTVV.

This chain connects TRBV27 to TRBJ1-1; possible D gene TRBD1, 5 bases. The V and J ends lost 6 bases and 4 bases respectively, with 18 bases between them. CDR1 and CDR2 from the germline V gene are MNHEY and SMNVEV (reference sequence). This CDR3 is 15 amino acids long. CDR3 amino acids: CASSSFMGLGTEAFF. The CDR3 DNA follows: TGTGCCAGCAGCTCGTTTATGGGACTGGGCACTGAAGCTTTCTTT.